One and the same sample provided the 5 T cell receptor beta chains below, sequenced in a study of blood T cell repertoires in COVID-19. Sequencing was performed with immunoSEQ multiplex PCR; in TCRdb, only in-frame clones are kept and a portion is missing. The sample contains under 200,000 clones, more than 75% of which appear only once. The sample was peripheral blood. Receptors originate from an older woman with COVID-19, enrolled during active disease.

The chain recombines TRBV7-9 with TRBJ1-1, with 12 positions matching TRBD1. The germline CDR1 and CDR2 sequences are SEHNR and FQNEAQ (reference sequence). The CDR3 runs to 16 residues. After removal of 5 bases from V and 5 bases from J, the junction contained 9 bases not matched to a gene. In nucleotides, the CDR3 is TGTGCCAGCAGCATAGGGGGACAGGGGGCTCGTACTGAAGCTTTCTTT. Translation: CASSIGGQGARTEAFF.

The chain carries TRBV7-8 and TRBJ1-5; 8 bases match TRBD1. The V and J ends lost 8 bases and 6 bases, in that order; junction bases with no gene match: 6. Germline CDR1 reads SGHVS; CDR2 reads FQNEAQ. The CDR3 loop spans 13 amino acids. CDR3 coding DNA: TGTGCCAGCGGACAGGGAGCCTTTCAGCCCCAGCATTTT. Encoded protein: CASGQGAFQPQHF.

This chain joins TRBV5-1 and TRBJ2-2; 8 nucleotides align to TRBD2. V was clipped by 7 bases and J by 4 bases; unmatched bases: 12. This CDR3 is 16 amino acids long. Germline assignment: CDR1 SGHRS and CDR2 YFSETQ. The CDR3 DNA follows: TGCGCCAGCTTCAACTCCGGGACTAGATCCACCGGGGAGCTGTTTTTT. Protein product: CASFNSGTRSTGELFF.

This chain joins TRBV2 and TRBJ1-6; no reliable D call. Germline lookup yields CDR1 SNHLY and CDR2 FYNNEI. The CDR3 has 13 residues. Between the trimmed V and J ends, which lost 4 bases and 5 bases, there was a span of 6 bases. The DNA of the CDR3 is TGTGCCAGCAGTGGGCAGAATAATTCACCCCTCCACTTT. This sequence encodes CASSGQNNSPLHF.

V gene TRBV10-3 combines with J gene TRBJ2-1; 7 nucleotides agree with TRBD1. Germline lookup yields CDR1 ENHRY and CDR2 SYGVKD. Germline trimming cut 6 bases from V and 6 bases from J; bases unmatched to any gene: 2. The CDR3 is 12 residues long. CDR3 sequence reads: CAIRTGRNEQFF. CDR3 coding DNA: TGTGCCATCAGGACAGGGCGCAATGAGCAGTTCTTC.